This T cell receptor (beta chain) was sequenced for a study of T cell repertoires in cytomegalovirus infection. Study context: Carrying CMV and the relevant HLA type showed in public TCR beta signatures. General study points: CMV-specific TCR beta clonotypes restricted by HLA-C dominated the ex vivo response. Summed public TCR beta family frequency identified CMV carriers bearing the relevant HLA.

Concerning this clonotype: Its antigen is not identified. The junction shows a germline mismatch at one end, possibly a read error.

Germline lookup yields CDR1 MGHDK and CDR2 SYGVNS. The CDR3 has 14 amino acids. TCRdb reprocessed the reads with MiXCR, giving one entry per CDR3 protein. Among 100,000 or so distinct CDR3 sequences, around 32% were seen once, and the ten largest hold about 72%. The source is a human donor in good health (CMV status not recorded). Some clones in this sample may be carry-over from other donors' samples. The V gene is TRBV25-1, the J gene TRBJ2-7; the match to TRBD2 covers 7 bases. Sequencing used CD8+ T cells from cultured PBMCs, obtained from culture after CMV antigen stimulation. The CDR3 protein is CASREWGGVYEQYF. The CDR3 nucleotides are TGTGCCAGCAGGGAATGGGGGGGGGTCTATGAGCAGTACTTC.